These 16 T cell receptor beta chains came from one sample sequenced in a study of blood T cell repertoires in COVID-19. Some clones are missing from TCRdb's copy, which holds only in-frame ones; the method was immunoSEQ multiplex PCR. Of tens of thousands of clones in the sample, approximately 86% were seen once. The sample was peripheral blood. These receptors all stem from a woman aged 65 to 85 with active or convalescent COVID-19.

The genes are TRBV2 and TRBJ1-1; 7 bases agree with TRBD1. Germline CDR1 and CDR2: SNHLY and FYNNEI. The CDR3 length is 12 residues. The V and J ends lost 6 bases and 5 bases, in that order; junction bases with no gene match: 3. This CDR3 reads CASRATGTEAFF. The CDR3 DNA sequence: TGTGCCAGCAGGGCGACAGGGACTGAAGCTTTCTTT.

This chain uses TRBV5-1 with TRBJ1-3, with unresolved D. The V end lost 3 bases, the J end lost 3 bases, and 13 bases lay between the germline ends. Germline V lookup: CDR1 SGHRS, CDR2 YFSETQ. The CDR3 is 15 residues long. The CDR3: CASSSAGIGGNTIYF. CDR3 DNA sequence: TGCGCCAGCAGCTCCGCCGGGATAGGTGGAAACACCATATATTTT.

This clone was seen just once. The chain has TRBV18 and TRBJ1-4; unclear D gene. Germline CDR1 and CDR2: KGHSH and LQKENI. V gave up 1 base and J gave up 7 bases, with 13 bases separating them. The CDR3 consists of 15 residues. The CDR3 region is CASSPLSRAGEKLFF. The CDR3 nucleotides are TGTGCCAGCTCACCACTCTCCCGGGCGGGTGAAAAACTGTTTTTT. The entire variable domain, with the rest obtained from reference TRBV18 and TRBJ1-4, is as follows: NAGVMQNPRHLVRRRGQEARLRCSPMKGHSHVYWYRQLPEEGLKFMVYLQKENIIDESGMPKERFSAEFPKEGPSILRIQQVVRGDSAAYFCASSPLSRAGEKLFFGSGTQLSVL.

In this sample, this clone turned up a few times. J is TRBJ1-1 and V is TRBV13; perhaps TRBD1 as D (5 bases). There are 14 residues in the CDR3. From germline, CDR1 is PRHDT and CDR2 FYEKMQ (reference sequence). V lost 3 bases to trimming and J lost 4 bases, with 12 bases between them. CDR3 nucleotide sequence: TGTGCCAGCAGCTTTACGAGGGGAGGCACTGAAGCTTTCTTT. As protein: CASSFTRGGTEAFF.

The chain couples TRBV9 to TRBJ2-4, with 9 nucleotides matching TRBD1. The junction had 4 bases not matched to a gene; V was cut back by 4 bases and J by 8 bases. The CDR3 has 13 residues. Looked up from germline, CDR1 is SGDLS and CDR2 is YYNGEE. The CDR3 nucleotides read TGTGCCAGCAGCCTGAGGACAGGGGACATTCAGTACTTC. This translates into CASSLRTGDIQYF.

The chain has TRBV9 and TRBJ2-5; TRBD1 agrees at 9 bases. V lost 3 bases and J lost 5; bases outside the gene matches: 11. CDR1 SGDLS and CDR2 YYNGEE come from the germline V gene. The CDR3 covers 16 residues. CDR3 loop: CASSAVATGGEETQYF. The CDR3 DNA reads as TGTGCCAGCAGCGCGGTTGCGACAGGGGGGGAGGAGACCCAGTACTTC.

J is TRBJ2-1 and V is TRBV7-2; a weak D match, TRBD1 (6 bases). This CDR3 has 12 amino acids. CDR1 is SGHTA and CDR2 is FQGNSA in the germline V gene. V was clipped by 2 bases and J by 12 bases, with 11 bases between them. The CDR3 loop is CASSLKRGSQFF. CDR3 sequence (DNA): TGTGCCAGCAGCTTAAAAAGGGGGTCGCAGTTCTTC.

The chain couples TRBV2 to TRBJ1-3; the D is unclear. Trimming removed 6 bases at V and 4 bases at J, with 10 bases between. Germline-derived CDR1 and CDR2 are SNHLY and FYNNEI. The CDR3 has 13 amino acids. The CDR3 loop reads CASSYGSGNTIYF. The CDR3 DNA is TGTGCCAGCAGCTACGGGTCCGGAAACACCATATATTTT. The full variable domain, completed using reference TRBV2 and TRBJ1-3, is EPEVTQTPSHQVTQMGQEVILRCVPISNHLYFYWYRQILGQKVEFLVSFYNNEISEKSEIFDDQFSVERPDGSNFTLKIRSTKLEDSAMYFCASSYGSGNTIYFGEGSWLTVV.

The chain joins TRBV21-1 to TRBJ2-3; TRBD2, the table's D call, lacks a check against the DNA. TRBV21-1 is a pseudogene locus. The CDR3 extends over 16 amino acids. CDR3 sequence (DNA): TGTGCCAGCTCTGCGGGACTAGCGAGGGTTGGGGCTACGCAGTATTTT. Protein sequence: CASSAGLARVGATQYF.

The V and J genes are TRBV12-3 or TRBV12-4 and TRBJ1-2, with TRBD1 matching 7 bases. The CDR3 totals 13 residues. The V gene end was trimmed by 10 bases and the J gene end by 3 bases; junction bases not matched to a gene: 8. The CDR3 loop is CANARQGDYGYTF. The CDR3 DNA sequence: TGTGCCAACGCGAGACAGGGAGACTATGGCTACACCTTC.

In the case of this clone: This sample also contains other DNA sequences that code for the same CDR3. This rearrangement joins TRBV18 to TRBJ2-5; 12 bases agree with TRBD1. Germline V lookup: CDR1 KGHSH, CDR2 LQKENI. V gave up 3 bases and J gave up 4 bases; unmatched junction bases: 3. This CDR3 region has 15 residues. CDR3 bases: TGTGCCAGCTCACCGGGACAGGGGGCCGGAGAGACCCAGTACTTC. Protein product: CASSPGQGAGETQYF.

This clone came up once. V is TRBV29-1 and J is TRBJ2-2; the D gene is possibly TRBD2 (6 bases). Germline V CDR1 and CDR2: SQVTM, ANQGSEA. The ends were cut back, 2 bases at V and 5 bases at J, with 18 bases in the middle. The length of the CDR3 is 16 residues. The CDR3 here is CSVEKGYGGETGELFF. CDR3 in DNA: TGCAGCGTTGAAAAGGGGTATGGCGGGGAGACCGGGGAGCTGTTTTTT.

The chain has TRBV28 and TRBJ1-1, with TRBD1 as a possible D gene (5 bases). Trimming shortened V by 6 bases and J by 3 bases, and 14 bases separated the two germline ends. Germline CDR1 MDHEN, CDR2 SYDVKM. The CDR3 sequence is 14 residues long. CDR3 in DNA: TGTGCCAGCAGCCACCCGGGGGGGGACACTGAAGCTTTCTTT. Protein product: CASSHPGGDTEAFF. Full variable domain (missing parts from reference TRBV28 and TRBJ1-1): DVKVTQSSRYLVKRTGEKVFLECVQDMDHENMFWYRQDPGLGLRLIYFSYDVKMKEKGDIPEGYSVSREKKERFSLILESASTNQTSMYLCASSHPGGDTEAFFGQGTRLTVV.

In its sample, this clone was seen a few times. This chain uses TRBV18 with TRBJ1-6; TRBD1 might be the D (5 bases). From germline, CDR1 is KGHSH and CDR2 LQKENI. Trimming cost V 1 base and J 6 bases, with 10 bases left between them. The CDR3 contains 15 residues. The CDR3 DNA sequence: TGTGCCAGCTCACCACTCCAGGGTTCTAATTCACCCCTCCACTTT. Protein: CASSPLQGSNSPLHF.

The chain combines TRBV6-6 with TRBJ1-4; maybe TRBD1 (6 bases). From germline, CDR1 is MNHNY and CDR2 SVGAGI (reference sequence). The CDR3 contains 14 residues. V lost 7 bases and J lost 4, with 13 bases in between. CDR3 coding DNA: TGTGCCAGCATCCCGGACAGAAGTAATGAAAAACTGTTTTTT. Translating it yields CASIPDRSNEKLFF.

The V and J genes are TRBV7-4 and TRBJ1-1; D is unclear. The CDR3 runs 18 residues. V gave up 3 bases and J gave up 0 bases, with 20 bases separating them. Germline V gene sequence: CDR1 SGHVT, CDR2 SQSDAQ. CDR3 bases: TGTGCCAGCAGCTTGAAACGTCGTGGGAGGACGGTGAACACTGAAGCTTTCTTT. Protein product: CASSLKRRGRTVNTEAFF.